The 2 T cell receptor beta chains presented below share a single source sample, sequenced in a study of shared clonotypes between healthy human individuals. Repertoires were generated with immunoSEQ multiplex PCR, while TCRdb's copy carries only in-frame clones and drops some. In the table there are approximately 400,000 clones, 95% to 97% of which are singletons. The specimen sequenced was memory CD8+ T cells sorted from blood. Subset given: CD45RO+ cells pooled with CCR7-negative TemRA cells. The receptors come from a man aged 25 to 40 in good health.

The chain carries TRBV30 and TRBJ1-5; TRBD1 might be the D (5 bases). This CDR3 region has 13 residues. V gave up 0 bases and J gave up 5 bases, with 8 bases separating them. In germline, CDR1 is GTSNPN, CDR2 SVGIG (reference sequence). CDR3: CAWSVRDHQPQHF. The CDR3 DNA reads as TGTGCCTGGAGTGTAAGGGACCATCAGCCCCAGCATTTT.

This chain uses TRBV30 with TRBJ2-7, with D unclear. Looked up from germline, CDR1 is GTSNPN and CDR2 is SVGIG (reference sequence). The CDR3 is 15 residues long. The V end was cut by 0 bases, the J end by 0 bases, with 12 bases between. The CDR3 loop reads CAWSVVGGYSYEQYF. The CDR3 DNA is TGTGCCTGGAGTGTAGTAGGCGGATACTCCTACGAGCAGTACTTC.